The present T cell receptor beta chain was sequenced within a study of blood T cell repertoires in COVID-19. Study-level information: Samples representing acute and convalescent COVID-19 were sourced from the United States, Italy and Spain.

Methods used by the authors: Nucleated cell number was recorded as an estimate derived from reference gene primer amplification. Produced via immunoSEQ multiplex PCR; TCRdb's table is partial and in-frame only. Clone size and the V and J calls come from that table; the DNA yielded D and trimming. The data contain roughly 300,000 clones, 80% to 90% of them singletons. CDR3 length equals 15 residues. Germline CDR1 LNHDA, CDR2 SQIVND (reference sequence). Trimming left V 3 bases short and J 4 bases short, with 10 bases between. Enrollees, about 18 to 90 years old, lived in 24 US areas. The study counted Cohort 3 donors as recovered given two negative PCRs, clearance, or symptom resolution.

The chain has TRBV19 and TRBJ2-6, with D unresolved. The TCR comes from a man aged 30 to 45 who had recovered from COVID-19. The sequenced sample was PBMCs or T cells enriched from blood (not recorded which). CDR3 nucleotide sequence: TGTGCCAGTAGTATCGTGCGCTCCGGGGCCAACGTCCTGACTTTC. Translation: CASSIVRSGANVLTF. The whole variable domain, filled in from reference TRBV19 and TRBJ2-6, reads DGGITQSPKYLFRKEGQNVTLSCEQNLNHDAMYWYRQDPGQGLRLIYYSQIVNDFQKGDIAEGYSVSREKKESFPLTVTSAQKNPTAFYLCASSIVRSGANVLTFGAGSRLTVL.